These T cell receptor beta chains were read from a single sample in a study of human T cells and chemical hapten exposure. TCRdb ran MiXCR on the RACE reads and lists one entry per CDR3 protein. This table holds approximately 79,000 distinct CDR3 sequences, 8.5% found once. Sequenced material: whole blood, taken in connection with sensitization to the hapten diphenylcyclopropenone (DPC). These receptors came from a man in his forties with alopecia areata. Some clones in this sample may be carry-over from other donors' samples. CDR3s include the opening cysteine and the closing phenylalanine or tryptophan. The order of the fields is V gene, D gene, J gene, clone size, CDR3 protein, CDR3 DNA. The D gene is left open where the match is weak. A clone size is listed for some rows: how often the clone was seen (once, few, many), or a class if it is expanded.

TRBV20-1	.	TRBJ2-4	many	CSARIWPKNIQYF	TGCAGTGCTAGAATCTGGCCCAAAAACATTCAGTACTTC
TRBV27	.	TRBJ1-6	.	CASRQGAHNSPLHF	TGTGCCAGCAGACAGGGAGCGCATAATTCACCCCTCCACTTT
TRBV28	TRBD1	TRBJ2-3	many	CASSAGTGSTDTQYF	TGTGCCAGCAGTGCCGGGACAGGAAGCACAGATACGCAGTATTTT
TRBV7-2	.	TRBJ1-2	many	CASSFSRENYGYTF	TGTGCCAGCAGCTTCAGTCGAGAAAACTATGGCTACACCTTC
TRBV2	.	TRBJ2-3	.	CASGPDSDTQYF	TGTGCCAGCGGACCCGATTCAGATACGCAGTATTTT
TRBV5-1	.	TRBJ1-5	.	CASSLEDSWNQPQHF	TGCGCCAGCAGCCTCGAAGACAGTTGGAATCAGCCCCAGCATTTT
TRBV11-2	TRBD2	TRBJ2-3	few	CASTQGGREGLSQYF	TGTGCCAGCACCCAAGGGGGGCGGGAGGGCCTATCGCAGTATTTT
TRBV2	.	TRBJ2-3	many	CASSERTADTDTQYF	TGTGCCAGCAGTGAGAGGACAGCGGACACAGATACGCAGTATTTT
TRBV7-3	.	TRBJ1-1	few	CASSLTSGQNTEAFF	TGTGCCAGCAGCTTAACGTCCGGACAGAACACTGAAGCTTTCTTT
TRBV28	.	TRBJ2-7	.	CASSLLYRDPKSSYEQYF	TGTGCCAGCAGTTTACTCTATAGGGACCCTAAAAGCTCCTACGAGCAGTACTTC
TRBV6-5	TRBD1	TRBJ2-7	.	CASRTGTGVSYEQYF	TGTGCCAGCAGAACCGGGACAGGCGTCTCCTACGAGCAGTACTTC
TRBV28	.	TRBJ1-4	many	CASSLFQLSEKLFF	TGTGCCAGCAGTTTATTCCAGCTTAGTGAAAAACTGTTTTTT
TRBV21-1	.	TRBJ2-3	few	CASSKKGGLTDTQYF	TGTGCCAGCAGCAAAAAGGGGGGTCTCACAGATACGCAGTATTTT
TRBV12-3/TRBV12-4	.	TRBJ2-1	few	CASSWDINEQFF	TGTGCCAGCAGCTGGGACATCAATGAGCAGTTCTTC
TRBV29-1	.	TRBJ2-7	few	CSVEGVGSSYEQYF	TGCAGCGTTGAAGGGGTGGGGTCTTCCTACGAGCAGTACTTC
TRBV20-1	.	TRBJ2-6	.	CSASSSGANVLTF	TGCAGTGCTAGCAGCAGTGGGGCCAACGTCCTGACTTTC
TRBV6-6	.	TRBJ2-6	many	CASSYSGSGANVLTF	TGTGCCAGCAGTTATTCGGGATCTGGGGCCAACGTCCTGACTTTC
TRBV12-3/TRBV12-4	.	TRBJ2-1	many	CASSLTPGWQGSYNEQFF	TGTGCCAGCAGTTTAACCCCGGGTTGGCAGGGGTCCTACAATGAGCAGTTCTTC
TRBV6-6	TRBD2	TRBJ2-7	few	CASSLTSGSSYEQYF	TGTGCCAGCAGCCTAACTAGCGGGAGCTCCTACGAGCAGTACTTC
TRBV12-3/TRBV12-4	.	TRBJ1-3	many	CASSKRSGVRNTIYF	TGTGCCAGCAGCAAAAGGTCGGGGGTCAGAAACACCATATATTTT
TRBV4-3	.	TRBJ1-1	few	CASSRALAGEAFF	TGCGCCAGCAGTCGGGCCCTTGCGGGTGAAGCTTTCTTT
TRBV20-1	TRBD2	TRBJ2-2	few	CSARDRLAGNAGELFF	TGCAGTGCTAGAGATCGGCTAGCGGGAAACGCCGGGGAGCTGTTTTTT
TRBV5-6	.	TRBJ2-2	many	CASSWEWGRNTGELFF	TGTGCCAGCAGCTGGGAGTGGGGACGGAACACCGGGGAGCTGTTTTTT
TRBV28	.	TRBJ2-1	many	CASAKGGAYNEQFF	TGTGCCAGCGCCAAGGGCGGAGCTTACAATGAGCAGTTCTTC
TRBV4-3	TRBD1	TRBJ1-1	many	CASSQNRGENTEAFF	TGCGCCAGCAGCCAGAACAGGGGCGAGAACACTGAAGCTTTCTTT
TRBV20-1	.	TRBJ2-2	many	CSANGRTANTGELFF	TGCAGTGCTAATGGGCGGACTGCGAACACCGGGGAGCTGTTTTTT
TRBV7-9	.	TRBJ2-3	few	CASSMSGDGTDTQYF	TGTGCCAGCAGCATGTCAGGGGACGGCACAGATACGCAGTATTTT
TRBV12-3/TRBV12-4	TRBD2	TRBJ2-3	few	CASSIAGGTTDTQYF	TGTGCCAGCAGTATAGCGGGAGGGACGACAGATACGCAGTATTTT
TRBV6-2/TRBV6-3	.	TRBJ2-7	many	CASRTSGPTYEQYF	TGTGCCAGCAGGACCTCCGGGCCGACCTACGAGCAGTACTTC
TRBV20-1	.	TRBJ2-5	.	CSARDASVRETQYF	TGCAGTGCTAGAGATGCTAGCGTCCGAGAGACCCAGTACTTC
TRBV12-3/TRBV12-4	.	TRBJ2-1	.	CASSRSVSSYNEQFF	TGTGCCAGCAGTCGTAGCGTTAGCTCCTACAATGAGCAGTTCTTC
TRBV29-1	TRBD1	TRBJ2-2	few	CSAREGAGTGELFF	TGCAGCGCTAGAGAGGGGGCGGGCACCGGGGAGCTGTTTTTT
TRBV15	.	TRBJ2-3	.	CATSRVFPGGIGEVNTDTQYF	TGTGCCACCAGCAGAGTGTTTCCAGGGGGGATAGGAGAGGTAAACACAGATACGCAGTATTTT
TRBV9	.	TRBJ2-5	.	CASNGGRSREETQYF	TGTGCCAGCAACGGGGGAAGATCGCGGGAAGAGACCCAGTACTTC
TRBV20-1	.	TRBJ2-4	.	CSARDVRGGKNIQYF	TGCAGTGCTAGAGATGTTAGGGGGGGCAAAAACATTCAGTACTTC
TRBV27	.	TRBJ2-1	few	CASSLTSRDNEQFF	TGTGCCAGCAGTTTAACTAGCAGGGACAATGAGCAGTTCTTC
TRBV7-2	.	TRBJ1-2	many	CASSLDRKYGYTF	TGTGCCAGCAGCTTGGACCGGAAGTATGGCTACACCTTC
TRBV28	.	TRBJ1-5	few	CASSPGTAYSNQPQHF	TGTGCCAGCAGCCCCGGGACGGCGTATAGCAATCAGCCCCAGCATTTT
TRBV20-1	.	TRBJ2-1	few	CSARVKWFDRYNEQFF	TGCAGTGCTAGAGTAAAGTGGTTTGACCGTTACAATGAGCAGTTCTTC
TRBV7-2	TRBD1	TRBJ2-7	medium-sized	CASSSYRGWGEQYF	TGTGCCAGCAGCTCCTACAGGGGATGGGGCGAGCAGTACTTC
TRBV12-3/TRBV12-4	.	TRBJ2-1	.	CASGPRRESGQFF	TGTGCCAGCGGCCCTCGCAGGGAATCGGGGCAGTTCTTC
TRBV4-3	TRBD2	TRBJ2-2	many	CASSQGLAGVPGELFF	TGCGCCAGCAGCCAGGGACTAGCGGGAGTTCCCGGGGAGCTGTTTTTT
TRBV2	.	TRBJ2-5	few	CASSSERGAETQYF	TGTGCCAGCAGCAGCGAACGGGGGGCCGAGACCCAGTACTTC
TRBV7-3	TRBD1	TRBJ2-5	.	CASSSNRGPQETQYF	TGTGCCAGCAGCTCGAACAGGGGGCCCCAAGAGACCCAGTACTTC
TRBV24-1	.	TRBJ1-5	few	CATSGGGNQPQHF	TGTGCCACCAGTGGGGGAGGGAATCAGCCCCAGCATTTT
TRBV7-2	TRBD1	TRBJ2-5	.	CASSLALTGAMQETQYF	TGTGCCAGCAGCTTAGCCTTGACAGGGGCAATGCAAGAGACCCAGTACTTC
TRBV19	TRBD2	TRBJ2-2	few	CASSIGSGSGTGELFF	TGTGCCAGTAGTATAGGCAGCGGGAGTGGGACCGGGGAGCTGTTTTTT
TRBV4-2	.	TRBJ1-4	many	CASSQEFRVNEKLFF	TGTGCCAGCAGCCAAGAGTTCAGGGTTAATGAAAAACTGTTTTTT
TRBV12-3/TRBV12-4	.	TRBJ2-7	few	CASTRPGSGEQYF	TGTGCCAGCACTCGACCCGGGTCTGGCGAGCAGTACTTC